This T cell receptor (beta chain) came from a study of T cells in narcolepsy. Comment on this clone: Its antigen is unidentified.

Per the germline V gene, CDR1 is LNHNV and CDR2 is YYDKDF (reference sequence). The CDR3 spans 15 residues. The J segment lost 3 bases and the V segment lost 5 bases, leaving 7 bases of the junction unmatched. Findings and limits, study-wide: Reportedly, autoreactive clonotypes were serially detected in patients' blood but not controls'. Autoreactive HCRT-specific and TRIB2-specific clonotypes were marked in same-patient CSF-versus-blood CD4+ comparisons.

TCRdb keeps only in-frame clones here, not all; method: immunoSEQ multiplex PCR. The sample consists of approximately 22,000 clones, roughly 62% of them appearing once. The rearrangement joins TRBV15 to TRBJ2-3; 8 nucleotides line up with TRBD2. This receptor was identified in a human donor in good health. The material sequenced was memory (CD45RA-) CD4+ T cells from blood. In DNA, the CDR3 is TGTGCCACCAGCGGCGGGGGGAGGGGGACAGATACGCAGTATTTT. This gives the protein CATSGGGRGTDTQYF.